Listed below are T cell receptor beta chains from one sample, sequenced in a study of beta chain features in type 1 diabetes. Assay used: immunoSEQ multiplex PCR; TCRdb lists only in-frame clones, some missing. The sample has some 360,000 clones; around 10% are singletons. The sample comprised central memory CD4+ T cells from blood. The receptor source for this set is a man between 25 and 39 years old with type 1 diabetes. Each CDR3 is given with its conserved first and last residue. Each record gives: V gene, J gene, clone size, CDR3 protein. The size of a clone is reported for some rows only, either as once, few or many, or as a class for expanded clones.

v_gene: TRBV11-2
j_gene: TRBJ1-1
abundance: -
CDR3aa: CASSLNLVYTEAFF

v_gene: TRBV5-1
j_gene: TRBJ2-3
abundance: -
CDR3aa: CASSFQGGLSTDTQYF

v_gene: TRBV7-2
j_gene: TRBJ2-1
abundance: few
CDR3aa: CASRTGPGSDEQFF

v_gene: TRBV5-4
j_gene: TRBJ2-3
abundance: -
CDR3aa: CASSLLASTDTQYF

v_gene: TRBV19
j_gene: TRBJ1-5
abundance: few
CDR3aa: CASTGQGFLINDQPQHF

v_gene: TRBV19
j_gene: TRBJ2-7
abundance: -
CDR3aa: CASSPKGDYLYEQYF

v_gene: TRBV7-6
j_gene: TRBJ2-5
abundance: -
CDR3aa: CASSSRTSGQETQYF

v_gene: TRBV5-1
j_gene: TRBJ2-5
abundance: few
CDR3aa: CASSLSPGTGQETQYF

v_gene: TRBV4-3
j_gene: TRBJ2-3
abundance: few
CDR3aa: CASSQYPVSGLGLPSTQYF

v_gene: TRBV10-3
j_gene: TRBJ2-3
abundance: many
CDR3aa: CAISESKDTQYF

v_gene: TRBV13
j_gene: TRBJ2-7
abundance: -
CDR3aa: CASSDGLAGLSYEQYF

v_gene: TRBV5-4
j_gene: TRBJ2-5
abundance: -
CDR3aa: CASSLSSSEQETQYF

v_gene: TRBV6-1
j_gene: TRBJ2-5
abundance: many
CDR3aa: CASSQSTGWETQYF

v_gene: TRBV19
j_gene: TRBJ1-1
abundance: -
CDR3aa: CASSIWTGKSRPFF

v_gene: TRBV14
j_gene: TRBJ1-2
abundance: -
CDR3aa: CASSPSLANYGYTF

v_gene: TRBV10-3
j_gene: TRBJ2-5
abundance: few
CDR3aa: CAISESGEGETQYF

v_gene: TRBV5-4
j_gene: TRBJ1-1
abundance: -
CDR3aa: CASSLRQGSMNTEAFF

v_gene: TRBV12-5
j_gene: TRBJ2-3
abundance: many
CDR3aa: CASGPGTGSTDTQYF

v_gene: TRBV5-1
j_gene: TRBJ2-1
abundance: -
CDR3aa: CASSLSGDYNEQFF

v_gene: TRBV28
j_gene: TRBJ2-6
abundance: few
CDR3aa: CASSFGVGVLTF

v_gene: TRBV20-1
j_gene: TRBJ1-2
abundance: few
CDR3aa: CSVAGVGYTF

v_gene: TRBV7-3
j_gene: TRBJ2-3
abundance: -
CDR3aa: CASSSQLTDTQYF

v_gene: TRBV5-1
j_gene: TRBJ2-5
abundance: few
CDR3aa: CASSLVGSGETQYF